This TCR beta chain was sequenced during a study of shared clonotypes between healthy human individuals. CDR1 is MNHNS and CDR2 is SASEGT in the germline V gene. V trimming: 6 bases; J trimming: 5 bases; junction bases outside the gene matches: 7. The CDR3 sequence is 15 residues long. Several immunoSEQ plates held equal portions of the genomic DNA taken from each subset. A roughly 200 ng quantity of DNA, roughly 29,000 T cell genomes, went into the sorted-subset replicate PCRs. Some clones are missing from TCRdb's copy, which holds only in-frame ones; the method was immunoSEQ multiplex PCR. The table lists over 750,000 clones, roughly 96% of them singletons. The study, taken as a whole, reports: Sorted-subset sequencing, rarefaction showed, was incomplete despite large depth. Clonotypes shared by all four donors outscored non-shared clonotypes in generation probability.

As for this clone: What it binds is not known.

Positive CCR7 selection of CD45RO-negative cells yielded the naive CD8 cells, and terminally differentiated effector memory CD45RA+ cells were excluded. The sequence came from a man aged 25 to 45 in good health. Input material: naive CD8+ T cells sorted from blood. The rearrangement links TRBV6-1 to TRBJ2-2; 9 bases align to TRBD1. The CDR3, as DNA: TGTGCCAGCAGCATGGACAGGGGAGTAACCGGGGAGCTGTTTTTT. Protein: CASSMDRGVTGELFF.